What follows is one TCR beta chain and its context. What it binds is not known. CDR3 size: 12 residues. The V gene lost 4 bases and the J gene lost 4 bases, with 8 bases spanning the gap. Per the germline V gene, CDR1 is WSHSY and CDR2 is SAAADI. Together with a sample-barcoded 5' primer, a J-beta primer mix was included in a second PCR lasting roughly 6 to 12 cycles. Every cDNA molecule bore a tag from a template-switch adaptor containing 12 random nucleotides. TCRdb fed the 5' RACE reads into MiXCR, producing one record per CDR3 protein. The sample carries 1.4 million to 1.5 million distinct CDR3 sequences, around 39% recorded once. These data belong to a study of blood T cells in healthy people across ages. Overall study results and limits: Diversity figures based on one million T cells were deemed too low. TCR beta diversity correlated strongly with naive T cell percentage.

Sample: blood. This rearrangement joins TRBV10-2 to TRBJ2-7; tentatively, D is TRBD1 (5 bases). The sequence was collected from a woman between 18 and 29 years old in good health. The CDR3 sequence: CASSGNRYEQYF. For the CDR3, the DNA is TGCGCCAGCAGTGGGAACAGGTACGAGCAGTACTTC.